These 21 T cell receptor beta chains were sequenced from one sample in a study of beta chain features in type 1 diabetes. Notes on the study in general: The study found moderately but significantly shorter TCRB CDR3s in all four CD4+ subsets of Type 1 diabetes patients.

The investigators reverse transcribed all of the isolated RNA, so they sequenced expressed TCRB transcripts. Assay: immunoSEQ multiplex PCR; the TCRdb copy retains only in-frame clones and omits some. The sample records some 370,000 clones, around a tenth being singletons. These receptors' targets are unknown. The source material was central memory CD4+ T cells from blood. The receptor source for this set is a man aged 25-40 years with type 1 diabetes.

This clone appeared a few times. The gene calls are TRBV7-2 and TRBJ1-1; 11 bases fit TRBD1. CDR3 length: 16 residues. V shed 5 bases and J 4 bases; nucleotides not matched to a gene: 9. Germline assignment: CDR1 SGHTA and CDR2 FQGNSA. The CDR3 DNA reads TGTGCCAGCAGCCCAGGACAGGGGGCTCCGGGCACTGAAGCTTTCTTT. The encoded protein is CASSPGQGAPGTEAFF.

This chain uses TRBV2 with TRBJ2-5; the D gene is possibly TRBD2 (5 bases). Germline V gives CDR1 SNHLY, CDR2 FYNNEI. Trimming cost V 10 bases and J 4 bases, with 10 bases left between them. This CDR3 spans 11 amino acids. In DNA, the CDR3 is TGTGCCATAAACGCGGGAGAGACCCAGTACTTC. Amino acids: CAINAGETQYF.

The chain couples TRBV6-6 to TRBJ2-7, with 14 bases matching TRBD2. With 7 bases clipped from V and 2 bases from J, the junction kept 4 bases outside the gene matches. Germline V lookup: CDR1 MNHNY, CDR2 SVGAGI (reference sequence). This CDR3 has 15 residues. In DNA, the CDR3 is TGTGCCAGCACTGGACTAGCGGGAGGTACCTACGAGCAGTACTTC. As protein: CASTGLAGGTYEQYF.

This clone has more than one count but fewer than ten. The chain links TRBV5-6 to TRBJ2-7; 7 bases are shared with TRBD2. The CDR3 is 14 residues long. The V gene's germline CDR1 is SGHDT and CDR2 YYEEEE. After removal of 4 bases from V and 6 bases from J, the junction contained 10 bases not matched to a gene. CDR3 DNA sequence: TGTGCCAGCAGCCCCGGCGGGGGTTCTGGCGAGCAGTACTTC. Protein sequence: CASSPGGGSGEQYF.

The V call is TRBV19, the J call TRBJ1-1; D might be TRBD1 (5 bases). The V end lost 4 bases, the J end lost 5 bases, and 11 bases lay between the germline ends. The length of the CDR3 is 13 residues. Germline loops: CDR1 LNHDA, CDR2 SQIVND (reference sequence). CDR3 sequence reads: CASSTGGATEAFF. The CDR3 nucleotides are TGTGCCAGTAGTACAGGTGGGGCTACTGAAGCTTTCTTT.

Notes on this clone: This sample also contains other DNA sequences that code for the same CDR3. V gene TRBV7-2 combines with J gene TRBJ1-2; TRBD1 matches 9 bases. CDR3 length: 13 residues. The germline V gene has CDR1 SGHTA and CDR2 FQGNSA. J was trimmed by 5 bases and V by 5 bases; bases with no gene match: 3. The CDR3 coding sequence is TGTGCCAGCAGCCAGGGACAGGGTTATGGCTACACCTTC. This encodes CASSQGQGYGYTF.

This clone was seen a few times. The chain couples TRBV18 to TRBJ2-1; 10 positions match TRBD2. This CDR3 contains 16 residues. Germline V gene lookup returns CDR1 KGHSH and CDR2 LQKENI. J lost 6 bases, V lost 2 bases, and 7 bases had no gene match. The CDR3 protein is CASSPVVLAGVNEQFF. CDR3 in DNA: TGTGCCAGCTCACCAGTGGTTCTAGCGGGAGTCAATGAGCAGTTCTTC. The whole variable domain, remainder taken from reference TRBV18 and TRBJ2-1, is NAGVMQNPRHLVRRRGQEARLRCSPMKGHSHVYWYRQLPEEGLKFMVYLQKENIIDESGMPKERFSAEFPKEGPSILRIQQVVRGDSAAYFCASSPVVLAGVNEQFFGPGTRLTVL.

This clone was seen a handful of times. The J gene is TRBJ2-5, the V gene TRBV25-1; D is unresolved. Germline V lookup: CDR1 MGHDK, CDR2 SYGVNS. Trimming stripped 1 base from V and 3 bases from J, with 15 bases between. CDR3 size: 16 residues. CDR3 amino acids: CASSESPLRRKETQYF. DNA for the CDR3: TGTGCCAGCAGTGAATCCCCCCTCCGGCGGAAAGAGACCCAGTACTTC.

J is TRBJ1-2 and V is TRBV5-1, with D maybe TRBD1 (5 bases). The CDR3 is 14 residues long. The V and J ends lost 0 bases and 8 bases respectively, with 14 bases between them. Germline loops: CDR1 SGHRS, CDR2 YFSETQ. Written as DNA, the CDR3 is TGCGCCAGCAGCTTGGCTGCCCAGGGTAACGGCTACACCTTC. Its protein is CASSLAAQGNGYTF.

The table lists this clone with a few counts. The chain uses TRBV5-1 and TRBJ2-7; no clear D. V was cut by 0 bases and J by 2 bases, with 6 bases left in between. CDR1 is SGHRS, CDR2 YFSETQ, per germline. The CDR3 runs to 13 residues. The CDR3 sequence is CASSLDSTYEQYF. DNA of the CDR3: TGCGCCAGCAGCTTGGACTCCACCTACGAGCAGTACTTC. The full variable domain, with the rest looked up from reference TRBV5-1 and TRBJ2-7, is KAGVTQTPRYLIKTRGQQVTLSCSPISGHRSVSWYQQTPGQGLQFLFEYFSETQRNKGNFPGRFSGRQFSNSRSEMNVSTLELGDSALYLCASSLDSTYEQYFGPGTRLTVT.

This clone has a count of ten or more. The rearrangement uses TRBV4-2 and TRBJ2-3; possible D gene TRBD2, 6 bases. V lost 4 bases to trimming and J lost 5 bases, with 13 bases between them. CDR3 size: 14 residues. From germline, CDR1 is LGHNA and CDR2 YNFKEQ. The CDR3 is CASSPRLGVDTQYF. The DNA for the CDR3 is TGTGCCAGCAGCCCCAGACTAGGAGTAGATACGCAGTATTTT.

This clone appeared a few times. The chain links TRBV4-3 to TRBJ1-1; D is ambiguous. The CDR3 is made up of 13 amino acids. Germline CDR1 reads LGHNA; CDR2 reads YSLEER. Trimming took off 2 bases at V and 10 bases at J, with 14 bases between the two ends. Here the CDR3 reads CASSQPPSIGAFF. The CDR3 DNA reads TGCGCCAGCAGCCAACCCCCCTCCATCGGAGCTTTCTTT.

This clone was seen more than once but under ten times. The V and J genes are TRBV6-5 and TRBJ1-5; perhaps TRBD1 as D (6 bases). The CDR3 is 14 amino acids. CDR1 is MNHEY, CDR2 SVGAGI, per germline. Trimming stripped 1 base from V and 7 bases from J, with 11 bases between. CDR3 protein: CASSYLGDRQPQHF. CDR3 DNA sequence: TGTGCCAGCAGTTACTTGGGAGACAGGCAGCCCCAGCATTTT.

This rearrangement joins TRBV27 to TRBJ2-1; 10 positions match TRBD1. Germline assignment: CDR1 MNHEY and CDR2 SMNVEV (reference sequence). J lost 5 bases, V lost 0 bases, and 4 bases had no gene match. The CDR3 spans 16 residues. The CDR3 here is CASSLSMGQGNNEQFF. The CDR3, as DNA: TGTGCCAGCAGTTTATCGATGGGACAGGGGAACAATGAGCAGTTCTTC.

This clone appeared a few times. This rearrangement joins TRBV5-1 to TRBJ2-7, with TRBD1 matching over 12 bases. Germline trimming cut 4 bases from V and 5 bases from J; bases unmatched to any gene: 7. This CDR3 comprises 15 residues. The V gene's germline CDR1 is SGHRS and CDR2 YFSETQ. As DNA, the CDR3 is TGCGCCAGCAGCCTGGCGGGGGACAGGGGGCACGAGCAGTACTTC. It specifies CASSLAGDRGHEQYF.

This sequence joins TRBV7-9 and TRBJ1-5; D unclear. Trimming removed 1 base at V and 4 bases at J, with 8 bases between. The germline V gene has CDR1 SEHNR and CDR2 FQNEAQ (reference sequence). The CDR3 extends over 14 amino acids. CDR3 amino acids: CASSLGHLNQPQHF. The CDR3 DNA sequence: TGTGCCAGCAGCTTAGGACACCTTAATCAGCCCCAGCATTTT.

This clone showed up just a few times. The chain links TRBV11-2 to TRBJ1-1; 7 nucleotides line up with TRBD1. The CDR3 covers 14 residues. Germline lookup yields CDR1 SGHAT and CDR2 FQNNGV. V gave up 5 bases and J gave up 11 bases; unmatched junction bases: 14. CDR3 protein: CASSPTRTGVGAFF. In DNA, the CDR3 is TGTGCCAGCAGCCCCACCCGGACAGGAGTTGGGGCTTTCTTT.

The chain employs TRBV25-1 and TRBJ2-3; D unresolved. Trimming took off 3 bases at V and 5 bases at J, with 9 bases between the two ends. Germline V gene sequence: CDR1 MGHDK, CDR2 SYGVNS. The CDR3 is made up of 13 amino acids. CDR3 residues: CASSDVMRDTQYF. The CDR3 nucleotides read TGTGCCAGCAGTGATGTAATGAGAGATACGCAGTATTTT.

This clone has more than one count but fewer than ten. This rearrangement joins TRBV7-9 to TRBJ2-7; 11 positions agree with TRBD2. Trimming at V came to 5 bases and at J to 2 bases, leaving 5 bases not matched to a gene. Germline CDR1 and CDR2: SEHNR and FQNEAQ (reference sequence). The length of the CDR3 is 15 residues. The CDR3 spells CASSESSGRTYEQYF. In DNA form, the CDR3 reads TGTGCCAGCAGCGAATCTAGCGGGAGGACCTACGAGCAGTACTTC. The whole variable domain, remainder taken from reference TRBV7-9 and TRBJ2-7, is DTGVSQNPRHKITKRGQNVTFRCDPISEHNRLYWYRQTLGQGPEFLTYFQNEAQLEKSRLLSDRFSAERPKGSFSTLEIQRTEQGDSAMYLCASSESSGRTYEQYFGPGTRLTVT.

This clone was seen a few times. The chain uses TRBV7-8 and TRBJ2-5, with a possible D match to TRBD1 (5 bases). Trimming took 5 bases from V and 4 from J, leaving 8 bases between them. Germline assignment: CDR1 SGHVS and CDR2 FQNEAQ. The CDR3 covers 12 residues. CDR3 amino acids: CASSQGGETQYF. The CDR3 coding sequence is TGTGCCAGCAGCCAGGGTGGAGAGACCCAGTACTTC.

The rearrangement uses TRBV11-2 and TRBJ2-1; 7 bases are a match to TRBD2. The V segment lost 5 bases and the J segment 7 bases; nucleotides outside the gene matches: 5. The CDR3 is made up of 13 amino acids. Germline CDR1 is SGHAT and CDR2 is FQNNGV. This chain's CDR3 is CASSIGTTNEQFF. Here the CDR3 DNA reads TGTGCCAGCAGCATCGGGACTACAAATGAGCAGTTCTTC.